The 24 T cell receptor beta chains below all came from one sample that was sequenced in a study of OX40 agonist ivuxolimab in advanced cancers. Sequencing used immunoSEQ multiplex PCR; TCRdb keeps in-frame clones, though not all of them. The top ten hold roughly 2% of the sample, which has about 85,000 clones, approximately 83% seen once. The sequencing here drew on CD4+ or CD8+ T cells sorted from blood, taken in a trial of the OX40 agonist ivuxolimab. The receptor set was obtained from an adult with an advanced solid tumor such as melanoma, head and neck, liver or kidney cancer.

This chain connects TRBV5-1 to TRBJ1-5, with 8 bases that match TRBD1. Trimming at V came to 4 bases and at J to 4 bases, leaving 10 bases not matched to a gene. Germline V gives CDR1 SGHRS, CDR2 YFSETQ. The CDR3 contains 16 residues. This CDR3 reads CASSTSPDRGNQPQHF. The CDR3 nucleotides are TGCGCCAGCAGCACGTCGCCCGACAGGGGTAATCAGCCCCAGCATTTT.

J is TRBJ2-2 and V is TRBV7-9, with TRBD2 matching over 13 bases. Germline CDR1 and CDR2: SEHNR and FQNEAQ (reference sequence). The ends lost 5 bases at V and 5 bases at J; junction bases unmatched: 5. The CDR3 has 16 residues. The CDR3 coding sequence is TGTGCCAGCAGCCCAGGACTAGCGGGGGTTACCGGGGAGCTGTTTTTT. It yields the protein CASSPGLAGVTGELFF.

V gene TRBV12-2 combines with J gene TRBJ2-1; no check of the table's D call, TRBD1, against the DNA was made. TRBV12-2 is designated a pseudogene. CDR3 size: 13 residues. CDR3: CASRFCPQYEQFF. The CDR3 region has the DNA TGTGCAAGTCGCTTCTGCCCCCAGTATGAGCAGTTCTTC.

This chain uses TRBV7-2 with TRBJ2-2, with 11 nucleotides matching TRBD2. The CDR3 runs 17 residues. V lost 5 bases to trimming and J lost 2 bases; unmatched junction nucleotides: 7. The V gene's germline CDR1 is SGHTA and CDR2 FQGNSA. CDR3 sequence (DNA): TGTGCCAGCAGCCCTAGACTAGCGGGGACCAACACCGGGGAGCTGTTTTTT. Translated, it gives CASSPRLAGTNTGELFF. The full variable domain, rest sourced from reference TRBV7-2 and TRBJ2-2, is GAGVSQSPSNKVTEKGKDVELRCDPISGHTALYWYRQSLGQGLEFLIYFQGNSAPDKSGLPSDRFSAERTGGSVSTLTIQRTQQEDSAVYLCASSPRLAGTNTGELFFGEGSRLTVL.

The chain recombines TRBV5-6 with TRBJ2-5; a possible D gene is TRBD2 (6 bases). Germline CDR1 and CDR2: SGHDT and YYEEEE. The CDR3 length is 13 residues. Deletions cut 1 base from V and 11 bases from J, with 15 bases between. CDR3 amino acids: CASSLIMEAGQYF. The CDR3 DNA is TGTGCCAGCAGCTTGATAATGGAGGCGGGGCAGTACTTC.

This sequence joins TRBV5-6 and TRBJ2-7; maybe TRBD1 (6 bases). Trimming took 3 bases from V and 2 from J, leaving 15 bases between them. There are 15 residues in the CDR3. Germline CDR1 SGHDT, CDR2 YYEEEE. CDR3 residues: CASSSAGTFTYEQYF. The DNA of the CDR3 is TGTGCCAGCAGCTCGGCCGGGACATTCACCTACGAGCAGTACTTC.

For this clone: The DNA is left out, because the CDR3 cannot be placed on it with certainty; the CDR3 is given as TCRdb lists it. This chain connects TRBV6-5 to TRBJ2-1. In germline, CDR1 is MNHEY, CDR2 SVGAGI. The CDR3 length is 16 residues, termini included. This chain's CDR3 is CASSSSGAKINNEQFF.

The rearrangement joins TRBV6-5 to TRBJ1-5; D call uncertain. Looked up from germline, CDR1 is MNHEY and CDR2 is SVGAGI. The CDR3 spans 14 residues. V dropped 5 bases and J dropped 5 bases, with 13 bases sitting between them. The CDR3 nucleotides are TGTGCCAGCAGTGAAGTTAAGGTAGATCAGCCCCAGCATTTT. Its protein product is CASSEVKVDQPQHF.

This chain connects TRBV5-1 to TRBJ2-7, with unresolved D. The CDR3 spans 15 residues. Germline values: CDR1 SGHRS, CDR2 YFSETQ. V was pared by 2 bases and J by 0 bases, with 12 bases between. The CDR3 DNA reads TGCGCCAGCAGCTTAGTTGGCCTTAACTCCTACGAGCAGTACTTC. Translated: CASSLVGLNSYEQYF.

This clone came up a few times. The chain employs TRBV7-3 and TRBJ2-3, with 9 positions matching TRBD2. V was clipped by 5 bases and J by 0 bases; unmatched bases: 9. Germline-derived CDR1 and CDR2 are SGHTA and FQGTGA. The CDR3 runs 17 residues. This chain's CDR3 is CASSLNPGLASTDTQYF. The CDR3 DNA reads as TGTGCCAGCAGCCTCAATCCGGGACTAGCTAGCACAGATACGCAGTATTTT.

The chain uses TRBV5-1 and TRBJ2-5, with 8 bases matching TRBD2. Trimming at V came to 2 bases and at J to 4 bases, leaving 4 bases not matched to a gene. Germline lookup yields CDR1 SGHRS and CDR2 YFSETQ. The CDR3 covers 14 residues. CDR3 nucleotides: TGCGCCAGCAGCTTTGGACTAGCCGGAGAGACCCAGTACTTC. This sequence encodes CASSFGLAGETQYF.

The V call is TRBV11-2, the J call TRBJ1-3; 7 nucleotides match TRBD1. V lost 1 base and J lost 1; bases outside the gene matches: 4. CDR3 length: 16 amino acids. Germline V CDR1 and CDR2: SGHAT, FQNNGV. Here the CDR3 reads CASSLGGQPSGNTIYF. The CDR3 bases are TGTGCCAGCAGCTTAGGGGGACAGCCATCTGGAAACACCATATATTTT.

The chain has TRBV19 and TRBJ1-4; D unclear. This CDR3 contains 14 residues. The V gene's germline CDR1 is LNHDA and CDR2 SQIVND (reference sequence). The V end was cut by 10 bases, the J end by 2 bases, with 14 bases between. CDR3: CATKKVGTNEKLFF. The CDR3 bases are TGTGCCACCAAAAAAGTGGGGACTAATGAAAAACTGTTTTTT. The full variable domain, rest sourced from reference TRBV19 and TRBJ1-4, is DGGITQSPKYLFRKEGQNVTLSCEQNLNHDAMYWYRQDPGQGLRLIYYSQIVNDFQKGDIAEGYSVSREKKESFPLTVTSAQKNPTAFYLCATKKVGTNEKLFFGSGTQLSVL.

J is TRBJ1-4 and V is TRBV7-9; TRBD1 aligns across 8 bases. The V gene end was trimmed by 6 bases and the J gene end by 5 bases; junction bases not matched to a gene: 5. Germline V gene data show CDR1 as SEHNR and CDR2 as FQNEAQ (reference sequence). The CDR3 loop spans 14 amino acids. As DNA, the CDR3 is TGTGCCAGCAGTAAGGGACAGGCAAATGAAAAACTGTTTTTT. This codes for CASSKGQANEKLFF.

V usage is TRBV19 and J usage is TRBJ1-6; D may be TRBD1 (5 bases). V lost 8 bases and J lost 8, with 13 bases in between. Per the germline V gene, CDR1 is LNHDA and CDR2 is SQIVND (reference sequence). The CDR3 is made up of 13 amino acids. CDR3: CASGLGGDSPLHF. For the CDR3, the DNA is TGTGCCAGTGGCCTTGGGGGGGATTCACCCCTCCACTTT. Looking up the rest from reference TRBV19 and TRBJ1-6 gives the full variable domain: DGGITQSPKYLFRKEGQNVTLSCEQNLNHDAMYWYRQDPGQGLRLIYYSQIVNDFQKGDIAEGYSVSREKKESFPLTVTSAQKNPTAFYLCASGLGGDSPLHFGNGTRLTVT.

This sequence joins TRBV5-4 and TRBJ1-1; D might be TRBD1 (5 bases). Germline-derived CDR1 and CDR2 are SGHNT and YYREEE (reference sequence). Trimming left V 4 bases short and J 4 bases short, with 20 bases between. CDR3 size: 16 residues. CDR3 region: CASSAGLREIGTEAFF. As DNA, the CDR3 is TGTGCCAGCAGCGCGGGGCTCAGGGAGATAGGCACTGAAGCTTTCTTT.

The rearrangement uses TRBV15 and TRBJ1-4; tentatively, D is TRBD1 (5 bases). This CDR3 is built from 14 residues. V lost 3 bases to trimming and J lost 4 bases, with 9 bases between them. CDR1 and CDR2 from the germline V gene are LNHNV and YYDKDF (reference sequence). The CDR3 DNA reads TGTGCCACCAGCAGGACAGATATTAATGAAAAACTGTTTTTT. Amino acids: CATSRTDINEKLFF.

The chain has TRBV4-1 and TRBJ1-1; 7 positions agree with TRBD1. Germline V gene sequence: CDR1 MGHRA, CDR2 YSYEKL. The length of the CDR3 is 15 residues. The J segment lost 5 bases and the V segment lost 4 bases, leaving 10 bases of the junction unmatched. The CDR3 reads CASSPIGGRETEAFF. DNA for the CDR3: TGCGCCAGCAGCCCTATAGGGGGCAGGGAAACTGAAGCTTTCTTT.

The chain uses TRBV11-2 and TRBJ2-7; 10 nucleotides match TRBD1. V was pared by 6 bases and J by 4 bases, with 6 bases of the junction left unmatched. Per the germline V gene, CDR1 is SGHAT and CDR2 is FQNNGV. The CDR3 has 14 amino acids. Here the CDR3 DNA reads TGTGCCAGCAGTCCGACAGGGGGCAGGTACGAGCAGTACTTC. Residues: CASSPTGGRYEQYF.

CDR3 sequence reads: CASSPPGRVLFSEQYF. The CDR3 nucleotides read TGTGCCAGCAGCCCCCCAGGGAGGGTGCTCTTTTCCGAGCAGTACTTC. J is TRBJ2-7 and V is TRBV14, with 7 bases lining up with TRBD2. V gave up 4 bases and J gave up 6 bases; unmatched junction bases: 15. The CDR3 covers 16 residues. Germline CDR1 SGHDN, CDR2 FVKESK.

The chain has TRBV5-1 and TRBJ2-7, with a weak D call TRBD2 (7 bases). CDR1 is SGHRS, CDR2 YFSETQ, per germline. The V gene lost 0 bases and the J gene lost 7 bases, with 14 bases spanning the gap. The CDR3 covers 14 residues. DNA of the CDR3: TGCGCCAGCAGCTTGGATACGGGGGGCTGGGAGCAGTACTTC. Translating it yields CASSLDTGGWEQYF.

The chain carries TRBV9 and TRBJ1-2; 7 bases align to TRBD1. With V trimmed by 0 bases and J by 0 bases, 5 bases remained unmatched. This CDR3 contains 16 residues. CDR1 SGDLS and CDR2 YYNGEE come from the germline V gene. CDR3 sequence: CASSVEGQPTNYGYTF. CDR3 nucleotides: TGTGCCAGCAGCGTAGAGGGACAGCCTACTAACTATGGCTACACCTTC.

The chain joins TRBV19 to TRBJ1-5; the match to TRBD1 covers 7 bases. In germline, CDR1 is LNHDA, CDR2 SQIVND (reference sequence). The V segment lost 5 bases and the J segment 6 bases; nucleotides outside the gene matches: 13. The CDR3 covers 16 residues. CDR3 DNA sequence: TGTGCCAGTAGTGAAAACCGCCGACAGGGACGTCAGCCCCAGCATTTT. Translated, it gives CASSENRRQGRQPQHF.

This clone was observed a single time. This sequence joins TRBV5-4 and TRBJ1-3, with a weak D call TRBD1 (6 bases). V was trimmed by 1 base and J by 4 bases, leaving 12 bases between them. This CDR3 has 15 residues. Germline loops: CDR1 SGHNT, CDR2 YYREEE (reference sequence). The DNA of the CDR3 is TGTGCCAGCAGCTTGAGGGACACGGGAGGAAACACCATATATTTT. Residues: CASSLRDTGGNTIYF.